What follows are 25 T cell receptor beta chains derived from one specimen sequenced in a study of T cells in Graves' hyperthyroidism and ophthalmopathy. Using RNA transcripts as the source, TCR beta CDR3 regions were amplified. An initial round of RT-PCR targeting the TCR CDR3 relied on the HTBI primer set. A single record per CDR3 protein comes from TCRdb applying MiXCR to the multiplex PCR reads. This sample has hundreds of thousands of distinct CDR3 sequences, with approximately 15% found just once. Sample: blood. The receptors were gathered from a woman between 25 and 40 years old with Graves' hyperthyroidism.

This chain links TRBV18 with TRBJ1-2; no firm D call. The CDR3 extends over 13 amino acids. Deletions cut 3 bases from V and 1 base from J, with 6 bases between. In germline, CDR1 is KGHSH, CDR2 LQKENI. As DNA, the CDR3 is TGTGCCAGCTCACCTTTAGATAACTATGGCTACACCTTC. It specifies CASSPLDNYGYTF.

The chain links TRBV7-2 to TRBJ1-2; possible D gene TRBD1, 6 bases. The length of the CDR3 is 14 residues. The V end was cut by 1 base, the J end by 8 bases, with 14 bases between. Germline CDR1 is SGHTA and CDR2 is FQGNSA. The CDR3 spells CASSLGEGVRGYTF. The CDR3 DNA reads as TGTGCCAGCAGCTTAGGGGAGGGGGTACGGGGCTACACCTTC.

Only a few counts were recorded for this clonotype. CDR3 in DNA: TGCAGCGTTCGAACTGCTGAAGCTTTCTTT. Its protein product is CSVRTAEAFF. The V and J genes are TRBV29-1 and TRBJ1-1; D is unresolved. CDR3 length equals 10 residues. The V end was cut by 5 bases, the J end by 6 bases, with 7 bases between. CDR1 SQVTM and CDR2 ANQGSEA come from the germline V gene.

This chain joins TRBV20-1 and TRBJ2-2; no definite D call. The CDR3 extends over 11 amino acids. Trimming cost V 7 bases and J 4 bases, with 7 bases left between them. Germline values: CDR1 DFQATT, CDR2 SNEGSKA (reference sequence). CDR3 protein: CSGWGTGELFF. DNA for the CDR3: TGCAGTGGATGGGGCACCGGGGAGCTGTTTTTT.

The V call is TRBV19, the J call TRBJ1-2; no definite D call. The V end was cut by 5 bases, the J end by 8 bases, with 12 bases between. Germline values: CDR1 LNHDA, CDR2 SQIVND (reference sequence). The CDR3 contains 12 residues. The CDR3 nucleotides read TGTGCCAGTAGTCGGGCAAGGGTCGGCTACACCTTC. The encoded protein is CASSRARVGYTF. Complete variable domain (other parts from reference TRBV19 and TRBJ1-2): DGGITQSPKYLFRKEGQNVTLSCEQNLNHDAMYWYRQDPGQGLRLIYYSQIVNDFQKGDIAEGYSVSREKKESFPLTVTSAQKNPTAFYLCASSRARVGYTFGSGTRLTVV.

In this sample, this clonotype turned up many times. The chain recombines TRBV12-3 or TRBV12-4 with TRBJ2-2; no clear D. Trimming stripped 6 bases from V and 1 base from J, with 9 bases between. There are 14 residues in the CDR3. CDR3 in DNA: TGTGCCAGCAGCCTTACGGAGAACACCGGGGAGCTGTTTTTT. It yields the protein CASSLTENTGELFF.

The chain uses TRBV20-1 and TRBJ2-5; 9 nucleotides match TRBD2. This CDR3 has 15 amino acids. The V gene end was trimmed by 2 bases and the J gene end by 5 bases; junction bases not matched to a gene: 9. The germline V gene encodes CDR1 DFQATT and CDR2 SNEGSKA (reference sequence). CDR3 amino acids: CSARSAGTSRETQYF. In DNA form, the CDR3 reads TGCAGTGCTAGAAGTGCCGGGACTAGCAGGGAGACCCAGTACTTC.

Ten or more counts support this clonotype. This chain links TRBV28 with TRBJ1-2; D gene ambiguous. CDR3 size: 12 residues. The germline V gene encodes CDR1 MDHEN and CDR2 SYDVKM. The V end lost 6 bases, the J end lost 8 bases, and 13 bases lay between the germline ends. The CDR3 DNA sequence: TGTGCCAGCAGCCCCTGGGCGGGGGGCTACACCTTC. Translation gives CASSPWAGGYTF.

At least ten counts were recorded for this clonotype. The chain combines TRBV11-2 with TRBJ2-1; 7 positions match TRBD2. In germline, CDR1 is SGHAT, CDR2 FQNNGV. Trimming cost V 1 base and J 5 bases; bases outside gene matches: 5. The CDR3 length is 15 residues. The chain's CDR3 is CASSLVSGRNNEQFF. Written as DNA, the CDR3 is TGTGCCAGCAGCTTAGTTAGCGGGCGTAACAATGAGCAGTTCTTC.

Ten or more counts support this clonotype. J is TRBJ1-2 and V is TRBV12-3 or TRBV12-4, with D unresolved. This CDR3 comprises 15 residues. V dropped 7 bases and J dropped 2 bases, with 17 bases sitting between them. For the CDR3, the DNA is TGTGCCAGCACCGCCGGCGGTTTGTCGAACTATGGCTACACCTTC. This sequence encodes CASTAGGLSNYGYTF.

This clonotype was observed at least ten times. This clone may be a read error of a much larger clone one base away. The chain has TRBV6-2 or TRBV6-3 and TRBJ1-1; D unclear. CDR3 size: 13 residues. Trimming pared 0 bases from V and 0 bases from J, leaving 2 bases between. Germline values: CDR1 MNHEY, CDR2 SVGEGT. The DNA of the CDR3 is TGTGCCAGCAGTTACTCGATGAACACTGAAGCTTTCTTT. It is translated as CASSYSMNTEAFF.

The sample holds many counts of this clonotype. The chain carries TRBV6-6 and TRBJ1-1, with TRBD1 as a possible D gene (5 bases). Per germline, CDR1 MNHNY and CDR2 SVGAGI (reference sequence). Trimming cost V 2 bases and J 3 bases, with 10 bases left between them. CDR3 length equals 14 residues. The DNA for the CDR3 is TGTGCCAGCAGTTACGGAGCGGGACACACTGAAGCTTTCTTT. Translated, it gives CASSYGAGHTEAFF.

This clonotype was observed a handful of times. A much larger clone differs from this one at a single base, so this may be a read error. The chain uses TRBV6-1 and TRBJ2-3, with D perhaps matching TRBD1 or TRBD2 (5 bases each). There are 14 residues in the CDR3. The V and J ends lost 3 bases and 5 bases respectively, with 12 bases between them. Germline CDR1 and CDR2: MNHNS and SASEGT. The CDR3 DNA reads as TGTGCCAGCAGTGACGGGACCCGGGTAGATACGCAGTATTTT. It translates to CASSDGTRVDTQYF.

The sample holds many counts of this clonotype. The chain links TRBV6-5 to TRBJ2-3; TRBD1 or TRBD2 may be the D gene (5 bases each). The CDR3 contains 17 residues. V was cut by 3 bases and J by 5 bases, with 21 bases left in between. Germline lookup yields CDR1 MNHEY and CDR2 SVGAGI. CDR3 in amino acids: CASSYSQEWDAVDTQYF. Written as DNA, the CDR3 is TGTGCCAGCAGTTATAGTCAGGAGTGGGACGCTGTAGATACGCAGTATTTT.

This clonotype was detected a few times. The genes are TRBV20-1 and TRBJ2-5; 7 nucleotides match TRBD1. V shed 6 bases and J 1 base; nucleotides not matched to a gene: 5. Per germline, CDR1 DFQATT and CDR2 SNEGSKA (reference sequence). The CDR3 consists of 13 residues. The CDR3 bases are TGCAGTGCCCCGGACAGGATCCAAGAGACCCAGTACTTC. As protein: CSAPDRIQETQYF.

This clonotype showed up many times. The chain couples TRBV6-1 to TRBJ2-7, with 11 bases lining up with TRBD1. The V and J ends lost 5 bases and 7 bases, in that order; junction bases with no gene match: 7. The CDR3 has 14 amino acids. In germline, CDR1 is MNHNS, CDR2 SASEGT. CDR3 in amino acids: CASSHPGQGGEQYF. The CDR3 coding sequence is TGTGCCAGCAGTCACCCGGGACAGGGGGGGGAGCAGTACTTC.

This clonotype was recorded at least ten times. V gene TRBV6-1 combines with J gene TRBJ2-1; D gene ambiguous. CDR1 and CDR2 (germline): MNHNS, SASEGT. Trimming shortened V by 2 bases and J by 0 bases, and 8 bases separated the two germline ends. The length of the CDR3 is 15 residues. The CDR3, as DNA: TGTGCCAGCAGTGAACGGTTGAGCTCCTACAATGAGCAGTTCTTC. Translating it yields CASSERLSSYNEQFF.

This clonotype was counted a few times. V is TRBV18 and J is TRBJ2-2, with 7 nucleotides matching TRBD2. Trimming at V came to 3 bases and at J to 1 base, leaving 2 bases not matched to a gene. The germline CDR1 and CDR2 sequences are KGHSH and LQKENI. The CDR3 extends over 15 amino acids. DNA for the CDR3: TGTGCCAGCTCACCGGAGCGGGAGAACACCGGGGAGCTGTTTTTT. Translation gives CASSPERENTGELFF. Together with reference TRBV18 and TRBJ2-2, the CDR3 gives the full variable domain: NAGVMQNPRHLVRRRGQEARLRCSPMKGHSHVYWYRQLPEEGLKFMVYLQKENIIDESGMPKERFSAEFPKEGPSILRIQQVVRGDSAAYFCASSPERENTGELFFGEGSRLTVL.

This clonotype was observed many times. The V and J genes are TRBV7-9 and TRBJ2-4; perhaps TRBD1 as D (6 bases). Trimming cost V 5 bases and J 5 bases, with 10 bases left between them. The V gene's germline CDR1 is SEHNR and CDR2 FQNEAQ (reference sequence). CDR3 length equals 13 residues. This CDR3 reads CASSPHRENIQYF. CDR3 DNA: TGTGCCAGCAGCCCCCACAGGGAAAACATTCAGTACTTC.

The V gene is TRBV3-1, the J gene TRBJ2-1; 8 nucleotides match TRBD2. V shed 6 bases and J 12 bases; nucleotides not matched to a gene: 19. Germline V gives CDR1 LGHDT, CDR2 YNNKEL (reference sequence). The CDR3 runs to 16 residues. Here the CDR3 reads CASRAAGAGETRRQFF. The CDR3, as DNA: TGTGCCAGCAGGGCCGCAGGAGCGGGAGAGACGAGGAGGCAGTTCTTC.

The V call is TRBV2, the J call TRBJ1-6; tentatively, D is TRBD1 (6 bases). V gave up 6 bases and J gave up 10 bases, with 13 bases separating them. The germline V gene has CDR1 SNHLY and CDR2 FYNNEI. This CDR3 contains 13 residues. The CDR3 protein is CASRTGTLSPLHF. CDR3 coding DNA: TGTGCCAGCAGAACAGGGACCTTATCACCCCTCCACTTT.

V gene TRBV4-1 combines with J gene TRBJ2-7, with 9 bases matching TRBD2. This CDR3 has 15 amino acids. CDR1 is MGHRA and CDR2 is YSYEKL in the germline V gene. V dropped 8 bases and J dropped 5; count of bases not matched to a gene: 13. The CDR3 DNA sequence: TGCGCCAGCGGACGAGCTAGCGGGGCGGGGGACGAGCAGTACTTC. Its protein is CASGRASGAGDEQYF.

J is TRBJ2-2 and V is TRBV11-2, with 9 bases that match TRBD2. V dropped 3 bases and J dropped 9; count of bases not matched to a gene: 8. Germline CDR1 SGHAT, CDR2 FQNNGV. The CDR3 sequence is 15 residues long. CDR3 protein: CASSFPASGIWELFF. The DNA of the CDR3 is TGTGCCAGCAGCTTCCCGGCTAGCGGGATCTGGGAGCTGTTTTTT.

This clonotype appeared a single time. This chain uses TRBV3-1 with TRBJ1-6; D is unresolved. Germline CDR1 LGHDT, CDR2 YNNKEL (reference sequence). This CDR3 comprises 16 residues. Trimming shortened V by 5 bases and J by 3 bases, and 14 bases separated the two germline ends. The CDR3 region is CASSSREGYYNSPLHF. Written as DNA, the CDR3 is TGTGCCAGCAGCTCACGGGAAGGCTACTATAATTCACCCCTCCACTTT.

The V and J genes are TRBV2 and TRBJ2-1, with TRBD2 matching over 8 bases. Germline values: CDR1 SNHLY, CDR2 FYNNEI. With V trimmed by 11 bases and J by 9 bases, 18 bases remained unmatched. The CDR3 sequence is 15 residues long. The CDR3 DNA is TGTGCCGGCTGTTTCAGCTTAGCGGGAATGCGTGAGCAGTTCTTC. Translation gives CAGCFSLAGMREQFF.